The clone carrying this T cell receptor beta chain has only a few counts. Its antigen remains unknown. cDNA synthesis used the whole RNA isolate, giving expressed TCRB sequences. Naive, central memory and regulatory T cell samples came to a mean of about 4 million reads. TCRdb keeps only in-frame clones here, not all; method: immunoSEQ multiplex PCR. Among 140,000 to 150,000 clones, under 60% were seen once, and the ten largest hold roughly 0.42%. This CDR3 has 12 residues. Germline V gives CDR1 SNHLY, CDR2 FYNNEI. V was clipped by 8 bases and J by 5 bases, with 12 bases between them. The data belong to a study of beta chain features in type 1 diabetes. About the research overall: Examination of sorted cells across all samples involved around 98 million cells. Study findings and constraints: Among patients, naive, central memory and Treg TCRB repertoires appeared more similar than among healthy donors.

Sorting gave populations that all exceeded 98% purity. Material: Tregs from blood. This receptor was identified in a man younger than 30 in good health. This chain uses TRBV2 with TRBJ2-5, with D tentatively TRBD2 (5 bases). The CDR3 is CASLGVGETQYF. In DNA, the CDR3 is TGTGCCAGCCTCGGGGTAGGGGAGACCCAGTACTTC.